Below, 8 T cell receptor beta chains from the same sample are listed, as sequenced in a study of blood T cells in healthy people across ages. The authors ran a second PCR of 7 to 11 cycles using a sample-barcoded 5' primer and a J-beta primer mix. TCRdb itself ran the 5' RACE reads through MiXCR, one entry per CDR3 protein. The sample lists under 800,000 distinct CDR3 sequences; 21% were seen once. The sequencing input was blood. These receptors all stem from a man in his 70s in good health.

The chain is built from TRBV4-1 and TRBJ2-5; no definite D call. Germline-derived CDR1 and CDR2 are MGHRA and YSYEKL. The V end lost 3 bases, the J end lost 4 bases, and 12 bases lay between the germline ends. The CDR3 runs to 14 residues. The CDR3 DNA reads TGCGCCAGCAGCCATATTAGTCGTCCAGAGACCCAGTACTTC. It is translated as CASSHISRPETQYF.

This clonotype has just a few counts. The gene calls are TRBV7-6 and TRBJ2-5, with 7 positions matching TRBD2. The J call may be incorrect, as the DNA end agrees better with TRBJ2-1. CDR1 SGHVS and CDR2 FNYEAQ come from the germline V gene. This CDR3 has 12 residues. In nucleotides, the CDR3 is TGTGCCAGCAGCACGCGGGAGAGTGAGCAGTTCTTC. Translated: CASSTRESEQFF.

This clonotype was counted a few times. The chain uses TRBV6-6 and TRBJ1-2; maybe TRBD1 (6 bases). Germline V CDR1 and CDR2: MNHNY, SVGAGI (reference sequence). This CDR3 spans 15 amino acids. Between the trimmed V and J ends, which lost 6 bases and 6 bases, there was a span of 20 bases. CDR3 nucleotide sequence: TGTGCCAGCAGCCACAAGGGGGATAGGGTGAATGGCTACACCTTC. Encoded protein: CASSHKGDRVNGYTF.

This clonotype was seen only a few times. The rearrangement uses TRBV5-6 and TRBJ1-1, with D possibly matching TRBD1 (5 bases). Germline-derived CDR1 and CDR2 are SGHDT and YYEEEE. V gave up 4 bases and J gave up 9 bases, with 16 bases separating them. The CDR3 loop spans 13 amino acids. CDR3 protein: CASSAKGSLKAFF. The CDR3 DNA reads as TGTGCCAGCAGCGCGAAGGGGTCGTTGAAAGCTTTCTTT.

This chain's CDR3 is CSVDKRTDTQYF. The CDR3 nucleotides are TGCAGCGTCGACAAACGCACAGATACGCAGTATTTT. This chain joins TRBV29-1 and TRBJ2-3; D is undetermined. CDR1 is SQVTM and CDR2 is ANQGSEA in the germline V gene. The V end was cut by 6 bases, the J end by 1 base, with 8 bases between. CDR3 size: 12 residues.

V gene TRBV6-1 combines with J gene TRBJ1-2; no clear D gene. Per germline, CDR1 MNHNS and CDR2 SASEGT. The V end was cut by 0 bases, the J end by 7 bases, with 12 bases between. CDR3 size: 14 residues. The CDR3 loop reads CASSEAPGVVGYTF. CDR3 sequence (DNA): TGTGCCAGCAGTGAAGCCCCCGGGGTGGTTGGCTACACCTTC.

This clonotype showed up just a few times. The chain uses TRBV13 and TRBJ2-2; D gene uncertain. CDR1 and CDR2 (germline): PRHDT, FYEKMQ (reference sequence). The V and J ends lost 3 bases and 13 bases respectively, with 15 bases between them. The CDR3 contains 13 residues. The CDR3 bases are TGTGCCAGCAGCTTCGACCCCCCCGGCCCGCTGTTTTTT. Translating it yields CASSFDPPGPLFF.

The chain combines TRBV15 with TRBJ2-7; possible D gene TRBD1, 6 bases. Per germline, CDR1 LNHNV and CDR2 YYDKDF (reference sequence). This CDR3 comprises 12 residues. V lost 5 bases and J lost 5, with 10 bases in between. CDR3 residues: CATSFRGHEQYF. The CDR3 DNA reads TGTGCCACCAGCTTCAGGGGCCACGAGCAGTACTTC.